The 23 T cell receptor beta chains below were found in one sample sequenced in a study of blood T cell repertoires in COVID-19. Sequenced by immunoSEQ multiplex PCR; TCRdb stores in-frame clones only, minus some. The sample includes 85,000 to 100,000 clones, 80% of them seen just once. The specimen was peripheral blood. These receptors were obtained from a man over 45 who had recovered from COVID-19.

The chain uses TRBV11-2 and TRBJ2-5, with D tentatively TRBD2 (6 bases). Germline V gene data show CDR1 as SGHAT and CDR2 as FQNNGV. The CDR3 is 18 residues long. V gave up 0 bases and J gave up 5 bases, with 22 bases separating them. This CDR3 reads CASSLDLSGGAALETQYF. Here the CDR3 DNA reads TGTGCCAGCAGCTTAGATCTGTCCGGCGGGGCGGCTTTGGAGACCCAGTACTTC.

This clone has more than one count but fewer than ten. The DNA for the CDR3 is TGTGCCAGCTCACCACCGTTGACTCACAGGGACTCCTACGAGCAGTACTTC. Translating it yields CASSPPLTHRDSYEQYF. This rearrangement joins TRBV18 to TRBJ2-7, with D maybe TRBD1 (6 bases). Germline values: CDR1 KGHSH, CDR2 LQKENI. This CDR3 has 17 residues. Trimming removed 0 bases from V and 0 bases from J, with 15 bases in between.

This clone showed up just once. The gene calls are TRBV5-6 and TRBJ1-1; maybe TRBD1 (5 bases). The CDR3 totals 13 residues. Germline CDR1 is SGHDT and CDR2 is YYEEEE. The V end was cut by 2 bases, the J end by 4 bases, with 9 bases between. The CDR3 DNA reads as TGTGCCAGCAGCTTCGACAGTTCCACTGAAGCTTTCTTT. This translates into CASSFDSSTEAFF.

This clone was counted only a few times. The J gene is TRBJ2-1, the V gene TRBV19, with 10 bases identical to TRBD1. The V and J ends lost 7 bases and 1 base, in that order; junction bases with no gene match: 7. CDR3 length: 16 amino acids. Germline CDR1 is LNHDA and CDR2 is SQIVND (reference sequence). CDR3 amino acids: CASNGWGQGSYNEQFF. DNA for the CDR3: TGTGCCAGTAATGGTTGGGGACAGGGGTCCTACAATGAGCAGTTCTTC.

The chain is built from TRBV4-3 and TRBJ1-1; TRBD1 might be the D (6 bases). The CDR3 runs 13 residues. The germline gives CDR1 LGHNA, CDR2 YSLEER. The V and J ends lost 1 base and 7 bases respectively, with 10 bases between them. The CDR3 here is CASSQVIRGEAFF. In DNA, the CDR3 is TGCGCCAGCAGCCAAGTGATCAGGGGTGAAGCTTTCTTT.

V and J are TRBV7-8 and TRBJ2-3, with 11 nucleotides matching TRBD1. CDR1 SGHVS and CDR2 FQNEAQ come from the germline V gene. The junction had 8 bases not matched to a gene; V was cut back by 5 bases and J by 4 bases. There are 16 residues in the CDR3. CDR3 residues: CASSPRTGGRADTQYF. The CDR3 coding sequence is TGTGCCAGCAGCCCACGGACAGGGGGCCGCGCAGATACGCAGTATTTT.

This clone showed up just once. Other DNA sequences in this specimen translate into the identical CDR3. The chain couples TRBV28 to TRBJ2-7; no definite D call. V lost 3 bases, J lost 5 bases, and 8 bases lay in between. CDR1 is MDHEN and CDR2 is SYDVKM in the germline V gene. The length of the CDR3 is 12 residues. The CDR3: CASSLNFNEQYF. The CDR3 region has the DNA TGTGCCAGCAGTTTGAACTTCAACGAGCAGTACTTC.

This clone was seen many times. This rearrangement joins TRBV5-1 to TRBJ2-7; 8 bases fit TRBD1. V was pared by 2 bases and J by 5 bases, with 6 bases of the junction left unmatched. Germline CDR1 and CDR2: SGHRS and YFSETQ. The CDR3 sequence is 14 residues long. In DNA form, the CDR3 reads TGCGCCAGCAGCTTCCGGCAGGGGGCGGACGAGCAGTACTTC. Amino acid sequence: CASSFRQGADEQYF.

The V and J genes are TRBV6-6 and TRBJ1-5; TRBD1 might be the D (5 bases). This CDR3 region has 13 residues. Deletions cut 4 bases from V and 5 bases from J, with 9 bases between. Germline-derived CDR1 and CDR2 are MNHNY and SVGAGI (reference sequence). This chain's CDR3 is CASSSRADQPQHF. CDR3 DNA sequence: TGTGCCAGCAGTTCCAGGGCGGATCAGCCCCAGCATTTT.

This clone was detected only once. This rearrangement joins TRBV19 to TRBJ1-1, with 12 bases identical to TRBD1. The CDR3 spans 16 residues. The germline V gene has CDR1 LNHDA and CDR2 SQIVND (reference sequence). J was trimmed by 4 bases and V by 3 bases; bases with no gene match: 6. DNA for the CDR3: TGTGCCAGTAGTATTCGGGACAGGGGGCGAGGCACTGAAGCTTTCTTT. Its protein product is CASSIRDRGRGTEAFF.

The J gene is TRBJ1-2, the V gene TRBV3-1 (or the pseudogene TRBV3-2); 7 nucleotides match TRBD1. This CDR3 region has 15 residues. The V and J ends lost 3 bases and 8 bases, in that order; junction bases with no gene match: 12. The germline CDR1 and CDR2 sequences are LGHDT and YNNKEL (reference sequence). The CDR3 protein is CASSHLDREVNGYTF. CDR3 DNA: TGTGCCAGCAGCCACCTCGACAGGGAGGTGAACGGCTACACCTTC.

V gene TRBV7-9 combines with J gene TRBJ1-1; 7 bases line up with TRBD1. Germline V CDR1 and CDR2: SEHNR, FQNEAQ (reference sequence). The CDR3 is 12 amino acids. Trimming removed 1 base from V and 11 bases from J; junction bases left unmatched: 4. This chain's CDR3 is CASSLETGLAFF. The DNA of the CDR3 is TGTGCCAGCAGCTTAGAGACAGGGCTTGCTTTCTTT.

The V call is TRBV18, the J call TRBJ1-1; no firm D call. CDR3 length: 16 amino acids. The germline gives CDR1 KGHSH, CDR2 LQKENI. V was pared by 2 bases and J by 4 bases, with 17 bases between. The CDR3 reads CASSPFENSLGTEAFF. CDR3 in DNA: TGTGCCAGCTCACCATTCGAGAACTCCCTCGGCACTGAAGCTTTCTTT. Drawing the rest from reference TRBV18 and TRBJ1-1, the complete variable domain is NAGVMQNPRHLVRRRGQEARLRCSPMKGHSHVYWYRQLPEEGLKFMVYLQKENIIDESGMPKERFSAEFPKEGPSILRIQQVVRGDSAAYFCASSPFENSLGTEAFFGQGTRLTVV.

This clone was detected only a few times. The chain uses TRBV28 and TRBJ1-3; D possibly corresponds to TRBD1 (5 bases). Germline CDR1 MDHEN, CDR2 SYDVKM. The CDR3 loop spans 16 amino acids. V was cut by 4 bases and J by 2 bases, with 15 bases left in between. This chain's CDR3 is CASSSPGGGTGNTIYF. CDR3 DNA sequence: TGTGCCAGCAGTTCCCCGGGGGGAGGAACTGGAAACACCATATATTTT.

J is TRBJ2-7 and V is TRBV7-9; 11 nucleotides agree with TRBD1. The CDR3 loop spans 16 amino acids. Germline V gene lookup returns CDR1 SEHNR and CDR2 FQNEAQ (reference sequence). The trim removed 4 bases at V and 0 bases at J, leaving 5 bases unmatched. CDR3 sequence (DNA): TGTGCCAGCAGCTCAGCCGGGACAGGGGGCTCCTACGAGCAGTACTTC. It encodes CASSSAGTGGSYEQYF. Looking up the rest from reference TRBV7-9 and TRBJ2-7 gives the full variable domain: DTGVSQNPRHKITKRGQNVTFRCDPISEHNRLYWYRQTLGQGPEFLTYFQNEAQLEKSRLLSDRFSAERPKGSFSTLEIQRTEQGDSAMYLCASSSAGTGGSYEQYFGPGTRLTVT.

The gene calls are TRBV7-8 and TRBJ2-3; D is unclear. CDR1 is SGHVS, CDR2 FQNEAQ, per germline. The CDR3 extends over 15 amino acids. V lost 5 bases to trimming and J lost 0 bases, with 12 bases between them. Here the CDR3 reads CASSPAETSTDTQYF. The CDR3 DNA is TGTGCCAGCAGCCCCGCAGAGACTAGCACAGATACGCAGTATTTT.

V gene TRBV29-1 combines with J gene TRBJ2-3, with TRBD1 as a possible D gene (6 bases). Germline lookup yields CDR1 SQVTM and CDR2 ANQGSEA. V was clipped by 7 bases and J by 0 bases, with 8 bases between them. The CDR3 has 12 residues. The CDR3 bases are TGCAGCGCTGGGACAAGCACAGATACGCAGTATTTT. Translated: CSAGTSTDTQYF.

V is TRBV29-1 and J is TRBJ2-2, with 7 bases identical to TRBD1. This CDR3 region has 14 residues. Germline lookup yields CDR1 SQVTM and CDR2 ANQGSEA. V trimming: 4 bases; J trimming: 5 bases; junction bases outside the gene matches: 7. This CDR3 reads CSVGAGTATGELFF. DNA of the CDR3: TGCAGCGTTGGCGCCGGGACAGCAACCGGGGAGCTGTTTTTT.

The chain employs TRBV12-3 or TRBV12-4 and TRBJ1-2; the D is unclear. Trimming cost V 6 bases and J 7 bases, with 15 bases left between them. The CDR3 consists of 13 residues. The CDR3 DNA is TGTGCCAGCAGGCCCAAGGGAGGTGGTGGCTACACCTTC. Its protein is CASRPKGGGGYTF.

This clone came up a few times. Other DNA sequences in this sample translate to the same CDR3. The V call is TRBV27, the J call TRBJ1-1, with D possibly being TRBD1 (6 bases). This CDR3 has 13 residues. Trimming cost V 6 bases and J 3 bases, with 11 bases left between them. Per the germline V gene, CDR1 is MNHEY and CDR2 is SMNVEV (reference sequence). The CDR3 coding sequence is TGTGCCAGCAGCCTGGGGGCGGACACTGAAGCTTTCTTT. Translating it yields CASSLGADTEAFF.

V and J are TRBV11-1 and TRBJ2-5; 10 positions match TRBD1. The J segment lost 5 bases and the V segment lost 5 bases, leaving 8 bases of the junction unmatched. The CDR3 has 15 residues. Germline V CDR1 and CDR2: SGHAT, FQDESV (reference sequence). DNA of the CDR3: TGTGCCAGCAGCAACCCCGGGACAGGGGAGGAGACCCAGTACTTC. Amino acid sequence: CASSNPGTGEETQYF. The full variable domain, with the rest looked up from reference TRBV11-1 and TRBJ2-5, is EAEVAQSPRYKITEKSQAVAFWCDPISGHATLYWYRQILGQGPELLVQFQDESVVDDSQLPKDRFSAERLKGVDSTLKIQPAELGDSAMYLCASSNPGTGEETQYFGPGTRLLVL.

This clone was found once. The CDR3 nucleotides are TGTGCCACTCGGACTAGCGGGAGGGCCGGGGAGACCCAGTACTTC. It encodes CATRTSGRAGETQYF. This chain connects TRBV10-3 to TRBJ2-5; 15 bases map to TRBD2. Unmatched junction bases numbered 8, after V lost 10 bases and J lost 5 bases. The germline V gene encodes CDR1 ENHRY and CDR2 SYGVKD. CDR3 size: 15 residues.

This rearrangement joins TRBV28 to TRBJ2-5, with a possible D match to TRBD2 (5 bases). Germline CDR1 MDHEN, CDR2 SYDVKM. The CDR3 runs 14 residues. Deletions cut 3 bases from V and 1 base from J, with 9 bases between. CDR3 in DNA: TGTGCCAGCAGTTTCTCGCGGGCCCAAGAGACCCAGTACTTC. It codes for CASSFSRAQETQYF.